This T cell receptor (beta chain) was recorded in a study of shared T cell receptors in the human thymus. Profiling relied on immunoSEQ multiplex PCR, and the TCRdb table lists in-frame clones only, not all of them. In the table there are roughly 500,000 clones, approximately 80% of which are singletons. V dropped 9 bases and J dropped 3; count of bases not matched to a gene: 3. CDR1 MNHNS and CDR2 SASEGT come from the germline V gene. The CDR3 sequence is 13 residues long. These data were also filed under a second study, of human thymus T cells. That work states: Resected material from corrective heart surgery provided the thymus tissue analysed. The authors found apparently biased V and J gene usage in thymic and blood repertoires.

The chain couples TRBV6-1 to TRBJ2-5, with TRBD1 matching over 11 bases. This TCR was sampled from a boy younger than two with a congenital heart defect. Sequencing input: thymocytes. The CDR3 nucleotides are TGTGCCAGTGTGGGACAGGGGGAAGAGACCCAGTACTTC. Encoded protein: CASVGQGEETQYF.